This T cell receptor beta chain was recorded in a study of persistence of HIV-infected CD4 T cells. The libraries were made with immunoSEQ version 4 in survey mode. Sequencing used immunoSEQ multiplex PCR; TCRdb keeps in-frame clones, though not all of them. Here the sample spans about 36,000 clones, about 84% being singletons. Overlapping HIV-1 Gag 15-mer peptides at around 0.91 ug per peptide per mL were used. Memory cells lacking CD40L and CD69 with high CD45RO were sorted. V lost 8 bases and J lost 0, with 9 bases in between. From germline, CDR1 is SQVTM and CDR2 ANQGSEA. The CDR3 spans 12 residues. This clone was recorded a few times. The antigen is undetermined.

V is TRBV29-1 and J is TRBJ2-3; maybe TRBD2 (5 bases). The sequencing used cultured CD4+ T cells from PBMCs, collected from a patient who received antiretroviral therapy. The sequence derives from an adult with HIV. The donor label of this sample is uncertain. CDR3 DNA: TGCAGCCTAGCATCTAGCACAGATACGCAGTATTTT. Translated, it gives CSLASSTDTQYF.